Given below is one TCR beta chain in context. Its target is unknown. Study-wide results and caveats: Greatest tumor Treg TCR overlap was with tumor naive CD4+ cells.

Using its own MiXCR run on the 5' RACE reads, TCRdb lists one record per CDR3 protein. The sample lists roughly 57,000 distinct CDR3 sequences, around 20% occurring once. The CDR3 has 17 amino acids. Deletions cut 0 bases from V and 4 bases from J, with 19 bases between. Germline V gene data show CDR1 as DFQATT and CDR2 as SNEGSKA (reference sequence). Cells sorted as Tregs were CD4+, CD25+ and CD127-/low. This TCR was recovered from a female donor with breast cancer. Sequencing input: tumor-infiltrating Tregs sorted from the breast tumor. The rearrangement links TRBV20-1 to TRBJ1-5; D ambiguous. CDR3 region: CSARDRTSGVRNQPQHF. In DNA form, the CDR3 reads TGCAGTGCTAGAGACAGGACGAGCGGGGTTCGAAATCAGCCCCAGCATTTT.